The source of this T cell receptor beta chain is a study of T-cell memory formation after mild COVID-19. The CDR3 length is 16 residues. V shed 4 bases and J 4 bases; nucleotides not matched to a gene: 8. Per the germline V gene, CDR1 is MGHRA and CDR2 is YSYEKL. TCRdb analysed the 5' RACE reads with MiXCR anew, one entry per CDR3 protein. Of 200,000 to 300,000 distinct CDR3 sequences in the sample, roughly 10% are singletons; the top ten hold roughly a fifth. This TCR was recovered from a man younger than 35 who had mild COVID-19 (a few samples of this study predate the infection). Cell type and time point are not known. The sequencing sample was made of PBMCs or a T cell subset sorted from them (not recorded which). The chain joins TRBV4-1 to TRBJ2-2; 8 nucleotides match TRBD1. DNA for the CDR3: TGCGCCAGCAGCCGCCAACCGGGGACAGGCACCGGGGAGCTGTTTTTT. This gives the protein CASSRQPGTGTGELFF.